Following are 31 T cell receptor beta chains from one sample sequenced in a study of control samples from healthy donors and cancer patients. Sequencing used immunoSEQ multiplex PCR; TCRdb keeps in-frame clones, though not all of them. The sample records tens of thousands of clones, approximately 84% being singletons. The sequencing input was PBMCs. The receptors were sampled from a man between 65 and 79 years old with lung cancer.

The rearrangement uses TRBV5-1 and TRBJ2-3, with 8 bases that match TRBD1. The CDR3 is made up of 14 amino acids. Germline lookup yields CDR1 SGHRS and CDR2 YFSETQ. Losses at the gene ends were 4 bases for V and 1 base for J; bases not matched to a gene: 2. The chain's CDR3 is CASSPGQGTDTQYF. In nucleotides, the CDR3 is TGCGCCAGCAGCCCGGGACAGGGCACAGATACGCAGTATTTT. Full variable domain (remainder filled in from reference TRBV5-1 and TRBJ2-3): KAGVTQTPRYLIKTRGQQVTLSCSPISGHRSVSWYQQTPGQGLQFLFEYFSETQRNKGNFPGRFSGRQFSNSRSEMNVSTLELGDSALYLCASSPGQGTDTQYFGPGTRLTVL.

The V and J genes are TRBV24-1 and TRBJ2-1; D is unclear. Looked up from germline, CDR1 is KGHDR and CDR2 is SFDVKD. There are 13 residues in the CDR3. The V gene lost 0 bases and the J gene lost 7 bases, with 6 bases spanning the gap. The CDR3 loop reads CATSDLWGNEQFF. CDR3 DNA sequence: TGTGCCACCAGTGATTTGTGGGGAAATGAGCAGTTCTTC.

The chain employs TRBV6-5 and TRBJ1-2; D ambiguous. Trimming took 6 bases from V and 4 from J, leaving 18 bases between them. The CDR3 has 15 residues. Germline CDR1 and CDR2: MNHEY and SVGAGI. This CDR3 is CASRLGLSIGYGYTF. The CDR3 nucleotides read TGTGCCAGCAGACTGGGCCTTTCTATCGGCTATGGCTACACCTTC.

The CDR3 protein is CASSGGTVETYEQYF. The CDR3 bases are TGCGCCAGCAGCGGGGGGACAGTAGAAACTTACGAGCAGTACTTC. V gene TRBV5-1 combines with J gene TRBJ2-7; a weak D match, TRBD1 (7 bases). V was clipped by 4 bases and J by 4 bases, with 18 bases between them. The CDR3 covers 15 residues. Germline CDR1 and CDR2: SGHRS and YFSETQ.

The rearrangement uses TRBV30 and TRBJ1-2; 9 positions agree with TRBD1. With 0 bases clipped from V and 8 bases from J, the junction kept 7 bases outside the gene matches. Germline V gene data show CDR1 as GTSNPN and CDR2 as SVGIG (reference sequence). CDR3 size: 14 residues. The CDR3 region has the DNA TGTGCCTGGAGTGTACTCAGGACAGGGGACGGCTACACCTTC. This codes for CAWSVLRTGDGYTF.

CDR3 in DNA: TGTGCCAGCAGTGCCACAGACTATGGCTACACCTTC. This gives the protein CASSATDYGYTF. The rearrangement joins TRBV2 to TRBJ1-2; D is uncertain. This CDR3 has 12 residues. Germline CDR1 and CDR2: SNHLY and FYNNEI. With 4 bases removed from V and 3 bases from J, the gap between germline ends came to 6 bases. Using reference TRBV2 and TRBJ1-2 for the parts outside the CDR3, the full variable domain is EPEVTQTPSHQVTQMGQEVILRCVPISNHLYFYWYRQILGQKVEFLVSFYNNEISEKSEIFDDQFSVERPDGSNFTLKIRSTKLEDSAMYFCASSATDYGYTFGSGTRLTVV.

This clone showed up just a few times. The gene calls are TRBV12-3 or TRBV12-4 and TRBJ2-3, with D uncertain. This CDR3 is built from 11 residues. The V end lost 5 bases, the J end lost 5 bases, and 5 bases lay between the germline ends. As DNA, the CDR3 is TGTGCCAGCAGTGAAGTAGATACGCAGTATTTT. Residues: CASSEVDTQYF.

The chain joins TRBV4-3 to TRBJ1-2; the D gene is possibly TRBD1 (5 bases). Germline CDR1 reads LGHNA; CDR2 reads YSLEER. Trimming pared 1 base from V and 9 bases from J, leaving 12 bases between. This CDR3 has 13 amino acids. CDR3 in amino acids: CASSQGAGISYTF. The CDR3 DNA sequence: TGCGCCAGCAGCCAAGGGGCAGGGATTAGCTACACCTTC.

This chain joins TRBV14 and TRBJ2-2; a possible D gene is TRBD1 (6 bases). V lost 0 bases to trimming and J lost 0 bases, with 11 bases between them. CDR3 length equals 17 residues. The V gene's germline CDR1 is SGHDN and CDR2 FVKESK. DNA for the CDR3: TGTGCCAGCAGCCAAGATAGGACAGCCGCGAACACCGGGGAGCTGTTTTTT. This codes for CASSQDRTAANTGELFF.

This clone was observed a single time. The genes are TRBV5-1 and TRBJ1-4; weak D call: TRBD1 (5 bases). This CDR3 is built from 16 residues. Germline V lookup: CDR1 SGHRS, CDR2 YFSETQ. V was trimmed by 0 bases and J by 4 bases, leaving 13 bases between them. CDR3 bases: TGCGCCAGCAGCTTGGCGGGGACCGCCCTTAATGAAAAACTGTTTTTT. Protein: CASSLAGTALNEKLFF.

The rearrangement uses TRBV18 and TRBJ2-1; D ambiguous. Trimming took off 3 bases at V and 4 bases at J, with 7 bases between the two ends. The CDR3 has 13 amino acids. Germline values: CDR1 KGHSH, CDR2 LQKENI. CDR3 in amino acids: CASSPMIYNEQFF. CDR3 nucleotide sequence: TGTGCCAGCTCACCCATGATTTACAATGAGCAGTTCTTC.

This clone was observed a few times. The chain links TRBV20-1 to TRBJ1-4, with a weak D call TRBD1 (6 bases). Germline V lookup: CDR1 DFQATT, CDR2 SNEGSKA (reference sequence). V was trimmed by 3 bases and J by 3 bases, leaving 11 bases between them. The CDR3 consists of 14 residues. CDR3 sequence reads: CSASLGGPNEKLFF. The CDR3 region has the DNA TGCAGTGCTAGTTTGGGGGGGCCTAATGAAAAACTGTTTTTT.

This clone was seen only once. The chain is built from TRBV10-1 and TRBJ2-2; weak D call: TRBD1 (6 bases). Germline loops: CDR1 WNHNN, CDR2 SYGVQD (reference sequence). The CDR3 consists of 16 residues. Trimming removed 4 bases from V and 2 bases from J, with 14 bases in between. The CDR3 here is CASSGSRGGNTGELFF. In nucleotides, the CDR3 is TGCGCCAGCAGTGGCTCCAGGGGCGGCAACACCGGGGAGCTGTTTTTT.

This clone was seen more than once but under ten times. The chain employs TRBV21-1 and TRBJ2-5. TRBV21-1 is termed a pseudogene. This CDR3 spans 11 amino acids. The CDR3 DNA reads TGTCCCGGGCAGGCTCAAGAGACCCAGTACTTC. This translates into CPGQAQETQYF.

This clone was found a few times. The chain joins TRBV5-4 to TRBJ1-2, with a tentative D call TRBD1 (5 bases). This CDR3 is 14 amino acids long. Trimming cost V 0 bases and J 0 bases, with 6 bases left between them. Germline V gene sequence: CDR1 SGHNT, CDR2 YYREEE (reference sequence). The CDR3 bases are TGTGCCAGCAGCTTGGGGGGGACTAACTATGGCTACACCTTC. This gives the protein CASSLGGTNYGYTF.

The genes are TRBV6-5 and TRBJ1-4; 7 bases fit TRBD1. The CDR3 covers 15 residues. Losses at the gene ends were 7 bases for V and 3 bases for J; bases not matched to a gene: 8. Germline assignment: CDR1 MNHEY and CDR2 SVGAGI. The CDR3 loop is CASTEGQTANEKLFF. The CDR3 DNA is TGTGCCAGCACAGAGGGACAGACTGCTAATGAAAAACTGTTTTTT.

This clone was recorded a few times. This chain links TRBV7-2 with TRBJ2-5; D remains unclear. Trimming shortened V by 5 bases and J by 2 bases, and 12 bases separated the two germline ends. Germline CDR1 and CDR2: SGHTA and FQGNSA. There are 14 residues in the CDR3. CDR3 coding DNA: TGTGCCAGCAGCCGCGCCGCGGTTCAAGAGACCCAGTACTTC. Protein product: CASSRAAVQETQYF.

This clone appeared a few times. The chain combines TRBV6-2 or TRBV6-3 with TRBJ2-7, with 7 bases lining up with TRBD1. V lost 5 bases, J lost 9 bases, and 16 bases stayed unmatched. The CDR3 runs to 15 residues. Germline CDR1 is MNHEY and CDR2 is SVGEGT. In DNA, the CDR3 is TGTGCCAGCAGTCTCCGGACAGGCGCCTCTCTCCCGCAGTACTTC. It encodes CASSLRTGASLPQYF.

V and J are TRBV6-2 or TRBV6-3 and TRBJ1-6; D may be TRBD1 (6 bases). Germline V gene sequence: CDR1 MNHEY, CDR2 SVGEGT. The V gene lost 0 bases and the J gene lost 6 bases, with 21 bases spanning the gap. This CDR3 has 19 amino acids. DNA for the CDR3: TGTGCCAGCAGTTACTCGAAGATTGGGGGGCGCATCGCTAATTCACCCCTCCACTTT. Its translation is CASSYSKIGGRIANSPLHF.

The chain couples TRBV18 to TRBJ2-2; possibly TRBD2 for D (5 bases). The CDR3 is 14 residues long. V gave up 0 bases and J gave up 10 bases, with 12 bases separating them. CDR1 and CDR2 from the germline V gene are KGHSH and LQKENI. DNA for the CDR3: TGTGCCAGCTCACCACCGTGGTCCCGGGAGGAGCTGTTTTTT. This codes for CASSPPWSREELFF.

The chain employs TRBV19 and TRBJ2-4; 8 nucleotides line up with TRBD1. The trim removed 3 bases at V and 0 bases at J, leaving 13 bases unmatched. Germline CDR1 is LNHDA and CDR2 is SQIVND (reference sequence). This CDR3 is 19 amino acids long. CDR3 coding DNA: TGTGCCAGTAGTATTTGGACAGGGTCTCCCGTTAGAGCCAAAAACATTCAGTACTTC. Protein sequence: CASSIWTGSPVRAKNIQYF.

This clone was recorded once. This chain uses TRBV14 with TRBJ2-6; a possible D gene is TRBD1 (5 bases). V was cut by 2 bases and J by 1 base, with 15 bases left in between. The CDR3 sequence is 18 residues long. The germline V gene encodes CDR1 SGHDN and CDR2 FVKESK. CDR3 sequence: CASSQRLGRGSGANVLTF. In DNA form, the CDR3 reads TGTGCCAGCAGCCAAAGGCTGGGTAGGGGTTCTGGGGCCAACGTCCTGACTTTC.

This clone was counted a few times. CDR3 sequence: CASSPNEASRGYTF. The CDR3 coding sequence is TGCGCCAGCAGCCCCAATGAAGCCTCTAGGGGCTACACCTTC. This chain uses TRBV4-1 with TRBJ1-2, with unresolved D. Germline V CDR1 and CDR2: MGHRA, YSYEKL. V lost 4 bases and J 8 bases, leaving 17 bases between the germline ends. The length of the CDR3 is 14 residues.

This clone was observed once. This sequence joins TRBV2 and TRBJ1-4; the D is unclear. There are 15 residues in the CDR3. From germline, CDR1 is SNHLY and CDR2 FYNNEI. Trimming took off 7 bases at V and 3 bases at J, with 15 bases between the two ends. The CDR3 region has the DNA TGTGCCAGCAACCCCCCGGGGAGGGCTAATGAAAAACTGTTTTTT. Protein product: CASNPPGRANEKLFF. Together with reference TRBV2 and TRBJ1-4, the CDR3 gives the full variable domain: EPEVTQTPSHQVTQMGQEVILRCVPISNHLYFYWYRQILGQKVEFLVSFYNNEISEKSEIFDDQFSVERPDGSNFTLKIRSTKLEDSAMYFCASNPPGRANEKLFFGSGTQLSVL.

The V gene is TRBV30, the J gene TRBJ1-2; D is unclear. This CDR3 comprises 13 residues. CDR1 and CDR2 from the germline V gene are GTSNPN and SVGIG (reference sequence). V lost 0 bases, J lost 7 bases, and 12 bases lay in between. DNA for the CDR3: TGTGCCTGGAGTGTACCCGGAATCCGTGGCTACACCTTC. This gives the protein CAWSVPGIRGYTF.

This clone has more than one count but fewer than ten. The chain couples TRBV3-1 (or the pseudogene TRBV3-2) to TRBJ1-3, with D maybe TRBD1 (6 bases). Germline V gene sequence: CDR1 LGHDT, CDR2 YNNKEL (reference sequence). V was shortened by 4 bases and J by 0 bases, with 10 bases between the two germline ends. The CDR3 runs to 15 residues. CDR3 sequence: CASSLGQSSGNTIYF. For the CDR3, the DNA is TGTGCCAGCAGCCTTGGACAGAGCTCTGGAAACACCATATATTTT.

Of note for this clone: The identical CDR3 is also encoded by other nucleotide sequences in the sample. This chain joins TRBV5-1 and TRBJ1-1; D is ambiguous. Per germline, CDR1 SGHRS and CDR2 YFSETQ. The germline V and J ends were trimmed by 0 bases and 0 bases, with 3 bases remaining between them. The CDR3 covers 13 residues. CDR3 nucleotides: TGCGCCAGCAGCTTGGAGTTGAACACTGAAGCTTTCTTT. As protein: CASSLELNTEAFF.

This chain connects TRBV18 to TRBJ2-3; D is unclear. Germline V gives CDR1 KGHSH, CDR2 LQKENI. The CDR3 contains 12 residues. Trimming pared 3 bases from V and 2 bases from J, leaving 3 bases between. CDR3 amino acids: CASSPATDTQYF. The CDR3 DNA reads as TGTGCCAGCTCACCTGCCACAGATACGCAGTATTTT.

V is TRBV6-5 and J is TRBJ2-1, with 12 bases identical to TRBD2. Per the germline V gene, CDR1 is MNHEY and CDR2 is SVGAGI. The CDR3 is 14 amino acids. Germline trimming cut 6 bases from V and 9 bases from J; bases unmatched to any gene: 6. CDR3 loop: CASRGLAGGREQFF. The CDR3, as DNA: TGTGCCAGCAGGGGCCTAGCGGGGGGGCGTGAGCAGTTCTTC.

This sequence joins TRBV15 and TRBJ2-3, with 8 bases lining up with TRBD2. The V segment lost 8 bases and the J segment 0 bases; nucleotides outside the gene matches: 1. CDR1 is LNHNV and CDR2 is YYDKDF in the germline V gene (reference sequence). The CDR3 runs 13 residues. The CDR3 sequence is CATREGSTDTQYF. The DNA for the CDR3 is TGTGCCACCCGGGAGGGGAGCACAGATACGCAGTATTTT.

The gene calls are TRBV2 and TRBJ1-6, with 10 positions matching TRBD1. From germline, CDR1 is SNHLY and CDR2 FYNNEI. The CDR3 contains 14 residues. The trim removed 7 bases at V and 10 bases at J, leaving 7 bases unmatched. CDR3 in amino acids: CASKAGTGVSPLHF. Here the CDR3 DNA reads TGTGCCAGCAAAGCCGGGACAGGGGTATCACCCCTCCACTTT.